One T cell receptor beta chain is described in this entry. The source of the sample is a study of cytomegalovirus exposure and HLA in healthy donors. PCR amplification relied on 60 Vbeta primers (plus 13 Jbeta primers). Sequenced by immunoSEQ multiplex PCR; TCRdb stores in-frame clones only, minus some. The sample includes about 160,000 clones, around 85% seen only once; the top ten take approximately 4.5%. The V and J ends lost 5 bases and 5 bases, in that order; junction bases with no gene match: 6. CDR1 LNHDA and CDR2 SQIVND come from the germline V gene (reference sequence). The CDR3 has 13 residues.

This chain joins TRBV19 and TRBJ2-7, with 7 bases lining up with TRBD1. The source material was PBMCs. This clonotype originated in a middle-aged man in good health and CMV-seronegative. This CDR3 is CASSPPDRDEQYF. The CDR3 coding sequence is TGTGCCAGTAGTCCGCCCGACAGGGACGAGCAGTACTTC.